This TCR beta chain was observed in a study of cytomegalovirus exposure and HLA in healthy donors (dated by TCRdb to the late 2010s). At the level of the whole study: An earlier analysis of some 500 of the donors reported 250 to 350 Gb of sequence data and around 120 million unique TCR beta sequences from some 180 million T cells. A few DR-DQ haplotypes were treated as single units for association and clustering because of strong linkage in the cohort. Genome-wide SNP genotypes for about three fifths of the 666 donors were used in a later genetic analysis, which treated that subset as a discovery cohort. The T cell repertoires of around 730 subjects were profiled by immunosequencing and related to cytomegalovirus serostatus. An early release covering some 640 HLA-typed donors comprised about 300 gigabases of sequencing data and 85 million to 100 million unique TCR sequences. The study aimed to test whether cataloging public T cell receptors could reveal signatures of past pathogen exposure. HLA typing included class I and class II loci at four-digit resolution. To decide whether each TCR beta V gene segment behaved as functional or pseudogenic, an earlier analysis of 587 of the donors relied on high-throughput TCR beta sequencing. A later analysis re-analyzed previously published TCR beta repertoires from roughly 600 donors and added high-resolution HLA genotyping to study TCR occurrence patterns. Every repertoire in the discovery cohort had been generated on one and the same sequencing platform. The genetic ancestry cluster associated with self-reported Caucasian donors included roughly four fifths of the 398 genotyped donors. To predict cytomegalovirus infection status, the study combined high-throughput TCR immunosequencing, statistical association of individual TCRs with disease status, and machine learning. Donor age, sex, ethnicity and CMV serostatus were collected together with the repertoire data. Along with the roughly 670-subject first cohort, a separate validation cohort of over a hundred different subjects was used. Among 398 genotyped donors of the cohort, an average of about 240,000 unique TCR beta nucleotide sequences were sequenced per donor, roughly 20% of them non-productive. The later analysis used no new phenotypic data to find candidate immune exposures, relying instead on TCR beta sequences and their occurrence across donors. Typing coverage differed by locus: A, B, C, DRB1 and DQB1 were typed in roughly 620-630 donors, DQA1 in about 500, DPA1 in around 580, and DPB1 in just under 480. General study outcomes and caveats: A further reported finding was that TCR beta sequences accurately predicted the HLA-A and HLA-B alleles for most subjects in the first cohort. According to the authors, the approach could potentially be generalized to other disease states and immunological phenotypes. Only TCR beta chains were sequenced in this cohort, and the absence of alpha or paired-chain data limited detectable features. Across donors, most TCR sequences were observed very rarely, whereas some public TCRs were present in many individuals. A cluster of highly shared sequence variants was judged likely to represent a technical artifact of the sequencing pipeline. Compared with the 666-donor mean, donors in an Asian-associated ancestry cluster had fewer N-insertions in productive TCRs, according to a later genetic analysis. Broadly in line with IMGT annotations, most TCR beta V segments showed up in productive rearrangements about 90% or about 30% of the time in an earlier analysis of a few hundred of the donors. According to a later analysis, parvovirus B19, influenza, CMV and Epstein-Barr virus appeared linked to several top co-occurrence clusters. Approximately 16 rarely observed V segments, including chromosome 9 orphons, were excluded from the earlier analysis of about 610 of the donors because counts were too low. Linkage disequilibrium might explain the correlated functional status among segregating V segments, but an unknown experimental factor could not be ruled out. Strong co-occurrence of HLA alleles, especially DR and DQ, made assigning TCR associations to individual alleles difficult. Some IMGT-functional V segments, including TRBV6-2 and TRBV6-3, could not be distinguished by the 87-base-pair reads and were therefore excluded. In a later analysis, most CMV-associated TCR beta chains were found to appear HLA-restricted, with HLA associations seemingly driven largely by CMV exposure. Because some donors lacked HLA typing at each locus, the association tests relied only on the typed subset. In vitro tests confirmed that a few of the cytomegalovirus-associated TCR beta chains recognize cytomegalovirus antigens. A total of fewer than 200 TCR beta chains were listed by the study as associated with cytomegalovirus. The presence/absence analyses assumed that sequencing depth was roughly uniform across donors, and that assumption may not be true. For the cohort, immune exposure information was limited to CMV serostatus. Compared with equally common non-associated chains, HLA-associated TCR beta chains in a later analysis were more clonally expanded and had lower generation probabilities. According to a later analysis, TCR association rates differed among HLA loci, with DRB1 alleles showing the most associated TCRs and HLA-C alleles showing the fewest. At a false discovery rate of 0.05, a later analysis linked under 20,000 TCR beta sequences to specific HLA alleles. The classifier was reported to diagnose cytomegalovirus status with high specificity and sensitivity in both the original and validation cohorts. In a later genetic analysis, a missense DCLRE1C variant was associated with V-gene and J-gene trimming of TCR beta chains, and the association was replicated in an independent cohort.

The receptor library was made with the immunoSEQ multiplex PCR assay. For the multiplex PCR, a mixture combining 60 forward primers for TCR Vbeta segments and 13 reverse primers for TCR Jbeta segments was used. The CDR3 region of rearranged TCR beta genes was amplified from genomic DNA by a multiplex PCR assay. On the Illumina HiSeq System, the amplified TCR beta libraries were sequenced as 87-base-pair reads. The paper's data handling went like this. Across the 670 or so repertoires, a later analysis counted tens of millions of unique TCR beta chains, some 11 million of which were shared by at least two donors. Raw reads were error-corrected and collapsed into unique sequences with a nearest-neighbor algorithm that merged closely related sequences to remove PCR and sequencing errors. Alignment of CDR3 sequences to IMGT reference sequences was used to assign V, D and J gene segments. For a sequence to be retained, a match of at least six nucleotides was required to both a V gene segment and a J gene segment. Rearrangements were called productive when the CDR3 lacked stop codons and stayed in frame with V and J; all others were non-productive. CDR3 was defined according to IMGT convention as the region running from the second conserved V-encoded cysteine to the conserved J-encoded phenylalanine. In an earlier analysis of approximately 500 of the donors, sequences lacking an unambiguous match to a single V gene segment were excluded. An earlier analysis of a few hundred of the donors called V segments functional above 56.7% productive rearrangements and segregating when the between-donor standard deviation exceeded 5%. A statistical classification framework was developed to diagnose cytomegalovirus status using the catalog of TCR beta chain sequences. In a later analysis, V and J genes were assigned by comparing TCR nucleotide sequences against IMGT/GENE-DB human TR gene sequences. A later analysis assigned CDR3 sequences and most-parsimonious VDJ recombination scenarios with the TCRdist pipeline. A later analysis defined each TCR beta chain by its CDR3 amino acid sequence plus V-gene family, and excluded reads lacking a unique V-gene family. A later analysis removed 592 highly shared, low-generation-probability nucleotide sequences to deal with suspected cross-contamination and a sequencing artifact. In a later analysis, a clonal expansion index for each public chain was calculated from normalized within-repertoire ranks of inferred template counts. A later analysis computed generation probabilities with a VDJ recombination model fitted to out-of-frame rearrangements, and checked the results against IGoR. Hypergeometric tests were used in a later analysis to score TCR-TCR, TCR-HLA and TCR-CMV co-occurrence, with a repertoire-size bias correction applied to the TCR pairs. False discovery rates were estimated in a later analysis by permuting HLA or CMV assignments 20 times. In a later analysis, co-occurring TCRs were grouped using DBSCAN, and TCRdist sequence similarity was added for clustering within HLA-allele-positive subsets. For co-occurrence clustering, repertoires with fewer than 30,000 or more than 120,000 public chains were excluded, along with four to six repertoires with anomalous nucleotide sharing. As stored in TCRdb, this immuneACCESS dataset retains in-frame rearrangements with V and J assigned. A fraction of the clones does not appear; measured against another copy, unresolved V genes explain less than half of the discrepancy, and the remainder lacks a known reason. V and J calls and clone size are copied from that table; D and trimming were computed from the DNA. For this sample the table gives around 180,000 clones, of which 70% to 85% were detected only once. The biggest ten clones account for around 0.69% of the sample.

Clipping removes 6 bases from V and 3 bases from J, with 3 as the unmatched junction base count. The CDR3 runs 15 amino acids, cysteine and phenylalanine included. Only CDR3 DNA is held: 45 bases, read in frame from base 1. Sequences LNHDA (CDR1) and SQIVND (CDR2) are obtained from the germline V gene (reference sequence). In total, 630 or so healthy bone marrow donors made up the cohort. At the time of sampling, every cohort member was nominally healthy, though immune exposures that went unrecorded were likely present. The donor tested CMV seronegative, placing the donor among the approximately 400 seronegative members of the cohort. A peripheral blood sample was provided by each donor, and peripheral blood mononuclear cells were used for TCR beta sequencing. The Qiagen DNeasy Blood Extraction Kit was used to extract genomic DNA from the blood cell samples. This clone was found many times. The antigen it recognizes is unknown. There are no base qualities to consult, and no much larger clone falls within one base.

What was sequenced was PBMCs. The sequence derives from a woman aged 40 to 50 in good health and CMV-seronegative. In this chain, TRBV19 is recombined with TRBJ2-1, with 12 central nucleotides matching TRBD2. The CDR3 region: CASRLTSGGYNEQFF. The nucleotide sequence reads as follows: TGTGCCAGTAGATTGACTAGCGGGGGCTACAATGAGCAGTTCTTC. When the CDR3 is completed using the reference TRBV19 and TRBJ2-1 genes on either side, the full variable domain is DGGITQSPKYLFRKEGQNVTLSCEQNLNHDAMYWYRQDPGQGLRLIYYSQIVNDFQKGDIAEGYSVSREKKESFPLTVTSAQKNPTAFYLCASRLTSGGYNEQFFGPGTRLTVL.